This T cell receptor (beta chain) was captured by sequencing in a study of shared clonotypes between healthy human individuals. Findings and caveats of the study: Generation probability values for non-shared clonotypes were lower than those for clonotypes shared by all four donors.

Everyone who donated was a Caucasian adult who lived in Nashville, Tennessee. Repertoires were generated with immunoSEQ multiplex PCR, while TCRdb's copy carries only in-frame clones and drops some. The data contain 2 million to 3 million clones, over 85% of them seen just once; the ten biggest clones take up roughly 0.39%. A remark on this clone: What it recognizes is unknown.

Trimming took 5 bases from V and 3 from J, leaving 12 bases between them. The CDR3 is made up of 13 amino acids. The germline V gene has CDR1 SGHTS and CDR2 YDEGEE. Source material: naive CD4+ T cells from PBMCs. The subset is: CD45RA+ positively selected. The V call is TRBV5-8, the J call TRBJ2-7, with a weak D call TRBD1 (5 bases). This TCR came from a man between 18 and 35 years old in good health. Some clones in this sample may be carry-over from other donors' samples. CDR3 residues: CASRLRQSYEQYF. The CDR3 DNA follows: TGTGCCAGCAGACTACGACAGAGCTACGAGCAGTACTTC.